These 21 T cell receptor beta chains came from one sample sequenced in a study of blood T cell repertoires in COVID-19. Sequencing used immunoSEQ multiplex PCR; TCRdb keeps in-frame clones, though not all of them. The repertoire holds roughly 150,000 clones, with around 84% as singletons. The specimen was peripheral blood. These receptors all stem from a woman older than 75 with acute or convalescent COVID-19.

CDR3 loop: CASSSPGRGEQFF. The CDR3 coding sequence is TGTGCCAGCAGTTCCCCGGGGCGGGGGGAGCAGTTCTTC. The genes are TRBV27 and TRBJ2-1, with 7 bases that match TRBD2. V was pared by 4 bases and J by 10 bases, with 7 bases of the junction left unmatched. The CDR3 is 13 amino acids. Looked up from germline, CDR1 is MNHEY and CDR2 is SMNVEV (reference sequence).

V usage is TRBV13 and J usage is TRBJ2-5, with 13 nucleotides matching TRBD2. Trimming at V came to 6 bases and at J to 5 bases, leaving 18 bases not matched to a gene. The germline V gene encodes CDR1 PRHDT and CDR2 FYEKMQ (reference sequence). The CDR3 extends over 19 amino acids. CDR3 DNA sequence: TGTGCCAGCAGAAAGACCCTAACTAGCGGGGGGGCTCCGCGGGAGACCCAGTACTTC. It is translated as CASRKTLTSGGAPRETQYF.

This sequence joins TRBV30 and TRBJ1-2; the D gene is possibly TRBD1 (6 bases). Trimming removed 2 bases from V and 8 bases from J, with 18 bases in between. The CDR3 length is 14 residues. CDR1 is GTSNPN and CDR2 is SVGIG in the germline V gene (reference sequence). The CDR3 bases are TGTGCCTGGAGTCCCTCTTGGGCAGGGGTCGGCTACACCTTC. Translating it yields CAWSPSWAGVGYTF.

This clone was seen only a few times. The J gene is TRBJ1-1, the V gene TRBV28; 11 bases are a match to TRBD1. CDR1 is MDHEN, CDR2 SYDVKM, per germline. Trimming cost V 5 bases and J 5 bases; bases outside gene matches: 7. The CDR3 totals 15 residues. This CDR3 is CASSRHGQGATEAFF. The DNA of the CDR3 is TGTGCCAGCAGTCGTCACGGACAGGGGGCGACTGAAGCTTTCTTT.

The chain is built from TRBV6-5 and TRBJ2-2, with D possibly matching TRBD1 (5 bases). The CDR3 is 14 amino acids. The germline V gene has CDR1 MNHEY and CDR2 SVGAGI. The germline V and J ends were trimmed by 6 bases and 3 bases, with 11 bases remaining between them. DNA of the CDR3: TGTGCCAGCAGGGCGGACACCTACACCGGGGAGCTGTTTTTT. It is translated as CASRADTYTGELFF.

This clone was counted once. The chain joins TRBV2 to TRBJ2-2; 7 nucleotides match TRBD2. This CDR3 is built from 15 residues. V lost 7 bases to trimming and J lost 4 bases; unmatched junction nucleotides: 9. The germline CDR1 and CDR2 sequences are SNHLY and FYNNEI. The CDR3 nucleotides read TGTGCCAGCACCCCAACAGGACTAGGCACCGGGGAGCTGTTTTTT. It yields the protein CASTPTGLGTGELFF.

The chain combines TRBV3-1 (or the pseudogene TRBV3-2) with TRBJ1-4; no definite D call. This CDR3 has 13 residues. V gave up 1 base and J gave up 7 bases, with 7 bases separating them. Germline V gene lookup returns CDR1 LGHDT and CDR2 YNNKEL (reference sequence). Here the CDR3 reads CASSQGRVEKLFF. The CDR3 DNA reads TGTGCCAGCAGCCAAGGACGGGTTGAAAAACTGTTTTTT.

The V gene is TRBV27, the J gene TRBJ2-3; 8 bases map to TRBD2. Unmatched junction bases numbered 4, after V lost 8 bases and J lost 0 bases. The CDR3 is 14 residues long. Germline V gene lookup returns CDR1 MNHEY and CDR2 SMNVEV (reference sequence). CDR3 coding DNA: TGTGCCAGCGTCAGCGGGAGAAGCACAGATACGCAGTATTTT. Residues: CASVSGRSTDTQYF.

The chain recombines TRBV9 with TRBJ2-1, with 9 bases matching TRBD2. CDR1 is SGDLS and CDR2 is YYNGEE in the germline V gene. V lost 0 bases and J lost 4; bases outside the gene matches: 14. The CDR3 runs to 19 residues. CDR3 protein: CASSVALGSGSVGYNEQFF. In nucleotides, the CDR3 is TGTGCCAGCAGCGTAGCTCTTGGTAGCGGGAGTGTCGGGTACAATGAGCAGTTCTTC.

V usage is TRBV9 and J usage is TRBJ2-3, with TRBD2 identical over 13 bases. Germline CDR1 SGDLS, CDR2 YYNGEE. V shed 4 bases and J 7 bases; nucleotides not matched to a gene: 9. The CDR3 covers 16 residues. CDR3 loop: CASSPQLAGGGNTQYF. The CDR3 nucleotides read TGTGCCAGCAGCCCCCAACTAGCGGGAGGGGGGAATACGCAGTATTTT.

The chain uses TRBV7-2 and TRBJ2-7; maybe TRBD1 (5 bases). V was trimmed by 5 bases and J by 0 bases, leaving 11 bases between them. The CDR3 has 14 residues. Germline V gene data show CDR1 as SGHTA and CDR2 as FQGNSA. The DNA for the CDR3 is TGTGCCAGCAGCCTTGACAGTAGCTCCTACGAGCAGTACTTC. This sequence encodes CASSLDSSSYEQYF. The whole variable domain, filled in from reference TRBV7-2 and TRBJ2-7, reads GAGVSQSPSNKVTEKGKDVELRCDPISGHTALYWYRQSLGQGLEFLIYFQGNSAPDKSGLPSDRFSAERTGGSVSTLTIQRTQQEDSAVYLCASSLDSSSYEQYFGPGTRLTVT.

This chain joins TRBV5-1 and TRBJ1-2; TRBD1 agrees at 11 bases. Germline V gene data show CDR1 as SGHRS and CDR2 as YFSETQ. J lost 6 bases, V lost 6 bases, and 4 bases had no gene match. The CDR3 loop spans 13 amino acids. This CDR3 is CASTPGQGDGYTF. The CDR3 DNA reads TGCGCCAGCACCCCGGGACAGGGGGATGGCTACACCTTC.

The gene calls are TRBV7-3 and TRBJ2-2, with D possibly matching TRBD1 (6 bases). Per germline, CDR1 SGHTA and CDR2 FQGTGA. Trimming left V 0 bases short and J 2 bases short, with 22 bases between. This CDR3 has 20 amino acids. The chain's CDR3 is CASSLTLRGSRGINTGELFF. DNA of the CDR3: TGTGCCAGCAGCTTAACTCTTCGAGGTTCAAGGGGGATAAACACCGGGGAGCTGTTTTTT.

This chain uses TRBV10-3 with TRBJ2-7; the match to TRBD2 covers 13 bases. The trim removed 4 bases at V and 2 bases at J, leaving 5 bases unmatched. Germline loops: CDR1 ENHRY, CDR2 SYGVKD. The CDR3 totals 16 residues. In DNA form, the CDR3 reads TGTGCCATCAGTGCAAAACTAGCGGGAGGGCCCTACGAGCAGTACTTC. This codes for CAISAKLAGGPYEQYF.

The chain links TRBV9 to TRBJ2-3, with D possibly being TRBD2 (6 bases). This CDR3 spans 15 amino acids. The ends were cut back, 0 bases at V and 1 base at J, with 9 bases in the middle. Per germline, CDR1 SGDLS and CDR2 YYNGEE. The CDR3 region is CASSVDWGGTDTQYF. CDR3 nucleotides: TGTGCCAGCAGCGTAGACTGGGGGGGCACAGATACGCAGTATTTT.

The chain combines TRBV14 with TRBJ1-4; D not resolved. The germline CDR1 and CDR2 sequences are SGHDN and FVKESK. Trimming pared 4 bases from V and 7 bases from J, leaving 16 bases between. The CDR3 covers 15 residues. The DNA of the CDR3 is TGTGCCAGCAGCCCAAAAGGTCATCCAGGTGAAAAACTGTTTTTT. Encoded protein: CASSPKGHPGEKLFF. Based on the CDR3 plus reference TRBV14 and TRBJ1-4, the full variable domain is EAGVTQFPSHSVIEKGQTVTLRCDPISGHDNLYWYRRVMGKEIKFLLHFVKESKQDESGMPNNRFLAERTGGTYSTLKVQPAELEDSGVYFCASSPKGHPGEKLFFGSGTQLSVL.

This rearrangement joins TRBV18 to TRBJ2-7; tentatively, D is TRBD1 (5 bases). CDR1 KGHSH and CDR2 LQKENI come from the germline V gene. The CDR3 consists of 15 residues. The ends were cut back, 3 bases at V and 2 bases at J, with 14 bases in the middle. The CDR3 DNA follows: TGTGCCAGCTCACCTATCGAGGCAGGGACCTACGAGCAGTACTTC. As protein: CASSPIEAGTYEQYF.

This chain uses TRBV5-1 with TRBJ1-3; TRBD1 is a possible D gene (6 bases). The V end was cut by 5 bases, the J end by 0 bases, with 9 bases between. Germline lookup yields CDR1 SGHRS and CDR2 YFSETQ. The CDR3 covers 14 residues. The CDR3 region is CASRAGVSGNTIYF. CDR3 DNA: TGCGCCAGCAGGGCAGGGGTCTCTGGAAACACCATATATTTT.

The chain combines TRBV6-5 with TRBJ1-1; D uncertain. The ends were cut back, 10 bases at V and 6 bases at J, with 12 bases in the middle. From germline, CDR1 is MNHEY and CDR2 SVGAGI. The CDR3 is made up of 11 amino acids. As DNA, the CDR3 is TGTGCCATCCCACGAGGTCCTGAAGCTTTCTTT. Protein: CAIPRGPEAFF.

This clone was seen a single time. The chain recombines TRBV4-1 with TRBJ2-7; possible D gene TRBD1, 6 bases. The CDR3 extends over 14 amino acids. The ends were cut back, 1 base at V and 3 bases at J, with 10 bases in the middle. The V gene's germline CDR1 is MGHRA and CDR2 YSYEKL. CDR3 sequence reads: CASSQGTVVYEQYF. CDR3 coding DNA: TGCGCCAGCAGCCAAGGGACAGTAGTCTACGAGCAGTACTTC.

J is TRBJ2-3 and V is TRBV7-8, with 12 bases lining up with TRBD2. V lost 5 bases, J lost 4 bases, and 13 bases stayed unmatched. The CDR3 totals 18 residues. Per germline, CDR1 SGHVS and CDR2 FQNEAQ. CDR3 region: CASSPHSLAGGLSDTQYF. CDR3 in DNA: TGTGCCAGCAGCCCCCACTCACTAGCGGGGGGTTTATCAGATACGCAGTATTTT.